This T cell receptor beta chain was profiled in a study of T cells in Graves' hyperthyroidism and ophthalmopathy. Study-level points and caveats: A median 6.5 months before onset, the model predicted ophthalmopathy.

Germline CDR1 SGHRS, CDR2 YFSETQ. The CDR3 spans 16 residues. Trimming removed 0 bases from V and 1 base from J; junction bases left unmatched: 5. Clinical Activity Scores of at least 3, NOSPECS grades of at least 4 and durations under 3 months characterized ophthalmopathy patients. RNA transcripts provided the source from which TCR beta CDR3 regions were amplified. First-round RT-PCR with HTBI primers amplified the TCR CDR3 region. Each CDR3 protein is one row after TCRdb ran MiXCR on the multiplex PCR reads. This sample yields 200,000 to 300,000 distinct CDR3 sequences, of which roughly 17% are seen a single time; around 30% belongs to the top ten. A note on this clonotype: As yet, its antigen is unknown.

Sequences were obtained from blood. V usage is TRBV5-1 and J usage is TRBJ2-3; 7 positions agree with TRBD2. The receptor comes from a woman under 30 with Graves' ophthalmopathy. CDR3 in DNA: TGCGCCAGCAGCTTGGAGGGAGGGGACCGCACAGATACGCAGTATTTT. As protein: CASSLEGGDRTDTQYF.